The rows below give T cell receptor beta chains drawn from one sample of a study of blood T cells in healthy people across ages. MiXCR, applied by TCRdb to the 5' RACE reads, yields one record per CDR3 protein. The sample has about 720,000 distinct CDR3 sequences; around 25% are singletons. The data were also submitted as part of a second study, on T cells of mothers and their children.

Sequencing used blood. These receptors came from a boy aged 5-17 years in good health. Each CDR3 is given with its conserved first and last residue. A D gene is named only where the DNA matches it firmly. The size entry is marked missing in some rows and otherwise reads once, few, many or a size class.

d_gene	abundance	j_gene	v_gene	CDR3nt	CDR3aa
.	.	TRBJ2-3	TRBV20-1	TGCAGTGCTAGACCCCTCACGAAAGGGGATACGCAGTATTTT	CSARPLTKGDTQYF
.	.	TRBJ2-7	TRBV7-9	TGTGCCAGCCATGACCGGGAAGGTTACGAGCAGTACTTC	CASHDREGYEQYF
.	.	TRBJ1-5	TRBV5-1	TGCGCCAGCAGCTTGGACAATCGAAGGGGTCAGCCCCAGCATTTT	CASSLDNRRGQPQHF
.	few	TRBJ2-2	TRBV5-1	TGCACCAGCAGCTTCCTAGGTCGGGAGTACGACGGGGAGCTGTTTTTT	CTSSFLGREYDGELFF
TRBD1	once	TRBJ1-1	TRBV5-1	TGCGCCAGCAGCTCAGAACAGGGGAGGACTGAAGCTTTCTTT	CASSSEQGRTEAFF
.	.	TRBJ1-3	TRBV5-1	TGCGCCAGCAGCGTGGGACCGACGAGCTCTGGAAACACCATATATTTT	CASSVGPTSSGNTIYF
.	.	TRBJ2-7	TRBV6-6	TGTGCCAGCAGAGATAAGTTGGGAGAGGGCTACGAGCAGTACTTC	CASRDKLGEGYEQYF
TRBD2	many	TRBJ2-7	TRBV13	TGTGCCAGCAGCCCCGTCGGGGGGTTAAGCTCCTACGAGCAGTACTTC	CASSPVGGLSSYEQYF
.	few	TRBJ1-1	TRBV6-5	TGTGCCAGCAGTTACTCGGGGATAACTTTCTTT	CASSYSGITFF
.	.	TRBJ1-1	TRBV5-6	TGTGCCAGCAGCTTGTGGGGGGGCACGGGGCGGACTGAAGCTTTCTTT	CASSLWGGTGRTEAFF
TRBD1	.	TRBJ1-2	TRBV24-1	TGTGCCACCAGTGACCCTAGACAGGGGGCGTATGGCATCAATGGCTACACCTTC	CATSDPRQGAYGINGYTF
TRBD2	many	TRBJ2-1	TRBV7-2	TGTGCCAGCAGCTTAGCCCAGCGGGAGGGCAATGAGCAGTTCTTC	CASSLAQREGNEQFF
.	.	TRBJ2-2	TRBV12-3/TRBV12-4	TGTGCCAGCAGTTTTGAGGGTGTGAACACCGGGGAGCTGTTTTTT	CASSFEGVNTGELFF
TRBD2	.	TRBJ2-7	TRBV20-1	TGCAGTGCTGAGGGTTCTGCTAGCGGCACCTACGAGCAGTACTTC	CSAEGSASGTYEQYF
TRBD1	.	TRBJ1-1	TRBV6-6	TGTGCCAGCAGACACGGGACAGGGGTTGAAGCTTTCTTT	CASRHGTGVEAFF
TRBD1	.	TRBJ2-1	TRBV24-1	TGTGCCACCAGTGGAGCCCAGGGGGCCTACAATGAGCAGTTCTTC	CATSGAQGAYNEQFF
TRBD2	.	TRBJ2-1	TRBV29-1	TGCAGCGTTGTTCGACTAGCGGGCACATCCTACAATGAGCAGTTCTTC	CSVVRLAGTSYNEQFF
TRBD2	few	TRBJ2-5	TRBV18	TGTGCCAGCTCACCGAGTGCTAGCGGGGTCCAAGAGACCCAGTACTTC	CASSPSASGVQETQYF
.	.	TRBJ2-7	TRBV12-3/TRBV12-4	TGTGCCAGCAGTCCGGGACATGGGCCCTACGAGCAGTACTTC	CASSPGHGPYEQYF
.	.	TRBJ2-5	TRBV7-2	TGTGCCAGCAGCTTAGACCGCGAGCCTCCCCAAGAGACCCAGTACTTC	CASSLDREPPQETQYF
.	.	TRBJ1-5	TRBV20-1	TGCAGTGCTAGCGGGGGAGTCAATCAGCCCCAGCATTTT	CSASGGVNQPQHF
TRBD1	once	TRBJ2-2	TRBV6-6	TGTGCCAGCAGAGTAAGGGACAGCGACGGGGAGCTGTTTTTT	CASRVRDSDGELFF
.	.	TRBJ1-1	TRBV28	TGTGCCAGCAGCGAAGGGTACACTGAAGCTTTCTTT	CASSEGYTEAFF
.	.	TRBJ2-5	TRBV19	TGTGCCAGTAGTATGGGCCAAGAGACCCAGTACTTC	CASSMGQETQYF
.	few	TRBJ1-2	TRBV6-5	TGTGCCAGCAGGCAAACAGGGAGTCCTGGCTACACCTTC	CASRQTGSPGYTF